The sequence of this TCR beta chain was determined in a study of blood T cell repertoires in COVID-19. Overall study: Sample material is recorded as cDNA or gDNA derived from T cells, B-cell-depleted T cells, or PBMCs.

Sequenced by immunoSEQ multiplex PCR; TCRdb stores in-frame clones only, minus some. Of 490,000 or so clones in the sample, about nine tenths were seen once. What the recovered Cohort 3 donors had was two negative PCRs, clearance, or symptom resolution. This sequence was found in a woman aged 60 to 75 who had recovered from COVID-19. Sequencing was carried out using PBMCs or T cells enriched from blood (not recorded which).

The CDR3 DNA reads TGTGCCACCAGCAGTACCGGGATCCACTATGGCTACACCTTC. It translates to CATSSTGIHYGYTF. The gene calls are TRBV15 and TRBJ1-2; D unresolved. V was pared by 3 bases and J by 3 bases, with 11 bases between. This CDR3 has 14 amino acids. Germline CDR1 reads LNHNV; CDR2 reads YYDKDF (reference sequence).